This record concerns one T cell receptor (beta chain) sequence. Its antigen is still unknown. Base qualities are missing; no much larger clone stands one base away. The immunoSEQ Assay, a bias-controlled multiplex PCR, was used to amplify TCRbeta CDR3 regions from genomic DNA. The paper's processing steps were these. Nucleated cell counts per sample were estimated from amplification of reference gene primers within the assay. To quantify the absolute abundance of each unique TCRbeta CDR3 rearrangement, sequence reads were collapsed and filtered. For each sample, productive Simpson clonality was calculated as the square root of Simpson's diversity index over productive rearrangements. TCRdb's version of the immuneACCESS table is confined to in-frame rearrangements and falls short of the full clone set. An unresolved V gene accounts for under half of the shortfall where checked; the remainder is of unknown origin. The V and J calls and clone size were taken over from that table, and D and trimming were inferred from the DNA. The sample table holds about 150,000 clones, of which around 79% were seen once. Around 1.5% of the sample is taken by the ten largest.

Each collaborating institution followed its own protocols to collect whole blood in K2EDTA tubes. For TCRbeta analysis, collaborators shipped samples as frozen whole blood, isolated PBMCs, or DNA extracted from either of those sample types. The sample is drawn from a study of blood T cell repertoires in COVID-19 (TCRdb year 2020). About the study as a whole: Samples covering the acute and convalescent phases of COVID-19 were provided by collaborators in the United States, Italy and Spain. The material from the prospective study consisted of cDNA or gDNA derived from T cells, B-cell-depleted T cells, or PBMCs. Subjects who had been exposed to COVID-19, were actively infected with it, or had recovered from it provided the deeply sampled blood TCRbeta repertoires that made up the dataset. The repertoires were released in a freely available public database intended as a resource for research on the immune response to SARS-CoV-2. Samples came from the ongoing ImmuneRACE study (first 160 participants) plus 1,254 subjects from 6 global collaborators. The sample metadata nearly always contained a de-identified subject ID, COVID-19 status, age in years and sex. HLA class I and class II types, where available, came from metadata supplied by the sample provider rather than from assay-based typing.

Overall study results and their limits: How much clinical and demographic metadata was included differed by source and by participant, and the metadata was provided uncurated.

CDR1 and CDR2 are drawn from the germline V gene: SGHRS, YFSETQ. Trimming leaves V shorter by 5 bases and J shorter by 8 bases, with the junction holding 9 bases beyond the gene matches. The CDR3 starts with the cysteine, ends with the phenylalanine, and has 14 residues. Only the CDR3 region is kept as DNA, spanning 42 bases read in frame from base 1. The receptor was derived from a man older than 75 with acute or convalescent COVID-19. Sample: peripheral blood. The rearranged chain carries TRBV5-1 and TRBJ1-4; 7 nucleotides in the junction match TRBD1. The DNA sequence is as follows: TGCGCCAGCAGACAAAGGACAGGCGACGAAAAACTGTTTTTT. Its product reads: CASRQRTGDEKLFF. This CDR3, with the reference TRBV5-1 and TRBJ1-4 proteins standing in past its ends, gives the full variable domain KAGVTQTPRYLIKTRGQQVTLSCSPISGHRSVSWYQQTPGQGLQFLFEYFSETQRNKGNFPGRFSGRQFSNSRSEMNVSTLELGDSALYLCASRQRTGDEKLFFGSGTQLSVL.